Below, 5 T cell receptor beta chains from the same sample are listed, as sequenced in a study of blood T cells in healthy people across ages. A sample-barcoded 5' primer and a J-beta primer mix were used in a second PCR of roughly 6 to 11 cycles. TCRdb reprocessed the 5' RACE reads via MiXCR and lists one record per CDR3 protein. Seen here are about 970,000 distinct CDR3 sequences, around 54% observed once, and the top ten hold roughly 23%. The sequenced sample consisted of blood. The receptors stem from a woman aged 60-75 years in good health.

J is TRBJ1-2 and V is TRBV27; no clear D gene. V was clipped by 6 bases and J by 4 bases, with 9 bases between them. In germline, CDR1 is MNHEY, CDR2 SMNVEV (reference sequence). The CDR3 contains 12 residues. The DNA of the CDR3 is TGTGCCAGCAGCCACAACAGCTATGGCTACACCTTC. This encodes CASSHNSYGYTF.

This clonotype turned up a few times. V is TRBV3-1 and J is TRBJ2-5, with D tentatively TRBD1 (5 bases). CDR1 and CDR2 (germline): LGHDT, YNNKEL (reference sequence). The CDR3 contains 14 residues. V was clipped by 1 base and J by 2 bases, with 8 bases between them. The CDR3 DNA reads as TGTGCCAGCAGCCAAGCAACAGGACAAGAGACCCAGTACTTC. Encoded protein: CASSQATGQETQYF.

This sequence joins TRBV4-3 and TRBJ2-7; a possible D gene is TRBD2 (6 bases). CDR1 is LGHNA, CDR2 YSLEER, per germline. CDR3 length equals 15 residues. The V end lost 1 base, the J end lost 1 base, and 11 bases lay between the germline ends. CDR3 nucleotide sequence: TGCGCCAGCAGCCAAGGGGTAGCGGAATCCTACGAGCAGTACTTC. This sequence encodes CASSQGVAESYEQYF.

The CDR3 spells CASSLSYGHNEQFF. In DNA, the CDR3 is TGTGCCAGCAGTTTATCTTACGGTCACAATGAGCAGTTCTTC. The V call is TRBV27, the J call TRBJ2-1; D uncertain. Germline V gene sequence: CDR1 MNHEY, CDR2 SMNVEV (reference sequence). V was cut by 0 bases and J by 5 bases, with 8 bases left in between. The CDR3 has 14 residues.

This clonotype was observed at least ten times. The chain combines TRBV6-6 with TRBJ2-4; 7 nucleotides match TRBD2. This CDR3 spans 16 amino acids. V was clipped by 0 bases and J by 2 bases; unmatched bases: 4. Looked up from germline, CDR1 is MNHNY and CDR2 is SVGAGI (reference sequence). CDR3 coding DNA: TGTGCCAGCAGTTACTCGCGGGAGAACACCAAAAACATTCAGTACTTC. This encodes CASSYSRENTKNIQYF.